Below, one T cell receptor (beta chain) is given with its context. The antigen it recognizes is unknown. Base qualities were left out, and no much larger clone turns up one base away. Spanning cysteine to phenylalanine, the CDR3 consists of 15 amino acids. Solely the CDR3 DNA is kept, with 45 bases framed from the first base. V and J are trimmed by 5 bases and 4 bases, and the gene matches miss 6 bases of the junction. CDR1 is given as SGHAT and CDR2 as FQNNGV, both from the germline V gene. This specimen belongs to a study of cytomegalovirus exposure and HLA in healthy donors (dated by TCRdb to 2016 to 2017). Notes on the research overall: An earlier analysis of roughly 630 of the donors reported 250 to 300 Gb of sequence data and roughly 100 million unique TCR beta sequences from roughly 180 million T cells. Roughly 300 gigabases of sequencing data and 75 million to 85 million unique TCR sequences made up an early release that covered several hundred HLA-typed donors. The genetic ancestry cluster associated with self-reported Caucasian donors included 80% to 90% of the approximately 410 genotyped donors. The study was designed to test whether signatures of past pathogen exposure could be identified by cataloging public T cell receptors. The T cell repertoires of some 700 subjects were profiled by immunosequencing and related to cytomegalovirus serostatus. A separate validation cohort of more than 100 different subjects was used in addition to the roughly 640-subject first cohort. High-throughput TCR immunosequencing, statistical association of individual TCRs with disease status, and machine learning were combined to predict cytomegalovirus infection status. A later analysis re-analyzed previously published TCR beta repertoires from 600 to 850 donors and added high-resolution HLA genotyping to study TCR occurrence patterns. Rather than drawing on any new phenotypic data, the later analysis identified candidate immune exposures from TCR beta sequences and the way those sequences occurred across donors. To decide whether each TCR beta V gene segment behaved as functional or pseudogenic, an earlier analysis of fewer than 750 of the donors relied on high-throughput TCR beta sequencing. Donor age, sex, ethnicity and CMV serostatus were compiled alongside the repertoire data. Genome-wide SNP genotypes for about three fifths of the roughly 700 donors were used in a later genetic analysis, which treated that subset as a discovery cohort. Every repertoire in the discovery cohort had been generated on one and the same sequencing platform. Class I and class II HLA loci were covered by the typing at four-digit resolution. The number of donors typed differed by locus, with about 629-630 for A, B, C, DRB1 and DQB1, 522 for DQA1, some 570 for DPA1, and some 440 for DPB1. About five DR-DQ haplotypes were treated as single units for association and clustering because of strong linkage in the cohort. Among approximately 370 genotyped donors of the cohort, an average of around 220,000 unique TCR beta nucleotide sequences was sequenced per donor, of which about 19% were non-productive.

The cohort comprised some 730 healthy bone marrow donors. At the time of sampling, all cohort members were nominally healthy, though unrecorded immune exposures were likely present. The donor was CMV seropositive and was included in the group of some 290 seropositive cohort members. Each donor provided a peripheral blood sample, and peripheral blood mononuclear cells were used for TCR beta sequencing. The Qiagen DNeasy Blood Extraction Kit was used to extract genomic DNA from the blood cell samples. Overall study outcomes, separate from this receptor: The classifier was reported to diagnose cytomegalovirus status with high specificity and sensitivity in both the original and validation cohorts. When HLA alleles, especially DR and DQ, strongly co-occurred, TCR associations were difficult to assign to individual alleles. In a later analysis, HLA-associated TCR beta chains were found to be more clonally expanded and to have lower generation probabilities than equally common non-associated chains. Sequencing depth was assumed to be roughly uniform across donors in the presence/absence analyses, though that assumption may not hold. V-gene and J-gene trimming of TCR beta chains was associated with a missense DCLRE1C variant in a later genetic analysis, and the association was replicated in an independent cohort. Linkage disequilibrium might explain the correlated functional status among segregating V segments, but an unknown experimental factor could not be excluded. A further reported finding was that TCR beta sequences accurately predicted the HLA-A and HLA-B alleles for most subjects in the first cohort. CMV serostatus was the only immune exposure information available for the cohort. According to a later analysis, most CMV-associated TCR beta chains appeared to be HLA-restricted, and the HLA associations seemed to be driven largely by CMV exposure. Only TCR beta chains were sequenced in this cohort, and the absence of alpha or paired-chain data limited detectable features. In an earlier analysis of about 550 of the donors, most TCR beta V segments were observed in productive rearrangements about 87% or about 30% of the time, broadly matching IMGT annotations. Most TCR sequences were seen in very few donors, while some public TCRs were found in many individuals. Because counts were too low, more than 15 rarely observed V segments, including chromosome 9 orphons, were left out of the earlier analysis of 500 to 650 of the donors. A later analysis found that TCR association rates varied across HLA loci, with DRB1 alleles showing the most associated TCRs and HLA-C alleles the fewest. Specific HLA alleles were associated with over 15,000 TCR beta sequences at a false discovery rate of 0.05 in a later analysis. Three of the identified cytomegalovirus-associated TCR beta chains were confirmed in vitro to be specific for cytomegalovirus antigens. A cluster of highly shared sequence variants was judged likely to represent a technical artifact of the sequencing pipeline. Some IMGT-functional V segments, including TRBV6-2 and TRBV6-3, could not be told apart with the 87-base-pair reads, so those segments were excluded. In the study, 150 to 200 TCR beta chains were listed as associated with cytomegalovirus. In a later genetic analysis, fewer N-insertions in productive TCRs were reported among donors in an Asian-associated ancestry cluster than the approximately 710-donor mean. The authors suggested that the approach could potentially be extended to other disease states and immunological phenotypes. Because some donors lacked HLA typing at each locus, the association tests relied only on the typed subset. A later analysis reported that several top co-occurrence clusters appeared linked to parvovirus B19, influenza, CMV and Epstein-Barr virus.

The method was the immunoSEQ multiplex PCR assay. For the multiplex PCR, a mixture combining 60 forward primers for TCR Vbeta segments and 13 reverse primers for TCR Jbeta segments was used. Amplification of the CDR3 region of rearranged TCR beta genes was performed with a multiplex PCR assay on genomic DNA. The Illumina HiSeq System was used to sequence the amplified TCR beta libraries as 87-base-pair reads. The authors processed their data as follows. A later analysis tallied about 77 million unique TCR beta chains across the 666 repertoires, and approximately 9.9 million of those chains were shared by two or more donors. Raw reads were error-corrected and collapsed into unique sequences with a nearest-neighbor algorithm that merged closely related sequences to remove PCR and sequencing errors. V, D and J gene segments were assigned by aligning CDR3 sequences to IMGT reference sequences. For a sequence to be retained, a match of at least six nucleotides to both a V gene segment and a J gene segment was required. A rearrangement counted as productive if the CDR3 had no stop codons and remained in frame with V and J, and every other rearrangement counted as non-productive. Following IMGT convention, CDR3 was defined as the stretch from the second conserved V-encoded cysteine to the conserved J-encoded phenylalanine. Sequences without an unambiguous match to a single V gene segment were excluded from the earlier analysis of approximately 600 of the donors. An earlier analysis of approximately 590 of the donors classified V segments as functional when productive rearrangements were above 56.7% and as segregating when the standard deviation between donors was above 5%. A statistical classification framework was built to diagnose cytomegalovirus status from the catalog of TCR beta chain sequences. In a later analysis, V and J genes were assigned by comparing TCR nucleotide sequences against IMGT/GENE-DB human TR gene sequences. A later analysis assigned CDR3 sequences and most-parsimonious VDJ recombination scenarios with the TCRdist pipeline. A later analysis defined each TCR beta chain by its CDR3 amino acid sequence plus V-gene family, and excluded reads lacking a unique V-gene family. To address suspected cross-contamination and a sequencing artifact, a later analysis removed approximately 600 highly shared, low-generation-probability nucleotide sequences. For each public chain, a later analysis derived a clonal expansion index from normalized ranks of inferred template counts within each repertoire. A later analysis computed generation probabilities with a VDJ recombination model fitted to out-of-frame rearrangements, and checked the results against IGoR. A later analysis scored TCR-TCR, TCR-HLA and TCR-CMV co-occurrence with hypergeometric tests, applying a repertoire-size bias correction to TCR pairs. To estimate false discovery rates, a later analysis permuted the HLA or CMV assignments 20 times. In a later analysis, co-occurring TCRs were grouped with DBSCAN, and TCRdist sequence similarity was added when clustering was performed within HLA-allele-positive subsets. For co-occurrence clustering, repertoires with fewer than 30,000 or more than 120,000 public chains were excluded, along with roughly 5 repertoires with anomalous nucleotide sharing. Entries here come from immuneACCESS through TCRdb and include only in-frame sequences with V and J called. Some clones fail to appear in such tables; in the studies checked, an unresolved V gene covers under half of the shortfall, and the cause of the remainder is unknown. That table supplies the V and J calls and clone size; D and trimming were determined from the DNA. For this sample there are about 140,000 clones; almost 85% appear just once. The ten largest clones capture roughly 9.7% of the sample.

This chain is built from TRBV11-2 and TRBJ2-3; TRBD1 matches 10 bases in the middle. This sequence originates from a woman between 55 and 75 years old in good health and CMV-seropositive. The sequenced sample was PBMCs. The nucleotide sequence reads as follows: TGTGCCAGCAGCCGGCGGGACAGGGGTTCAGATACGCAGTATTTT. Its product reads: CASSRRDRGSDTQYF.